Sequencing of this T cell receptor beta chain was carried out in a study of blood T cell repertoires in COVID-19. The study drew participants aged about 18 to 90 years from roughly 25 US areas. Some clones are missing from TCRdb's copy, which holds only in-frame ones; the method was immunoSEQ multiplex PCR. The sample records 250,000 to 300,000 clones, approximately 85% being singletons. Looked up from germline, CDR1 is SGHNT and CDR2 is YENEEA. The length of the CDR3 is 15 residues. Trimming removed 5 bases at V and 2 bases at J, with 13 bases between. The V gene is TRBV11-3, the J gene TRBJ2-1; no definite D call. The TCR was taken from a woman between 50 and 59 years old who had recovered from COVID-19. Sequencing used PBMCs or T cells enriched from blood (not recorded which). CDR3 protein: CASSPRSLPYNEQFF. For the CDR3, the DNA is TGTGCCAGCAGCCCCCGGTCGCTGCCCTACAATGAGCAGTTCTTC.